What follows describes a single T cell receptor beta chain. Its matching antigen is unknown. This record comes from a study of cytomegalovirus exposure and HLA in healthy donors. Overall study: Of roughly 400 genotyped donors, around 86% grouped in the Caucasian-associated ancestry cluster.

Study outcomes and limitations: A missense DCLRE1C variant was associated with V- and J-gene trimming of TCR beta chains in a later analysis, and an independent cohort replicated the association. There were some V segments, including TRBV6-2 and TRBV6-3, excluded as indistinguishable.

Vbeta (60) and Jbeta (13) primers were used in the PCR. Assay used: immunoSEQ multiplex PCR; TCRdb lists only in-frame clones, some missing. The table has 180,000 or so clones, 76% seen once; the top ten hold around 1.6%. Per germline, CDR1 LGHNA and CDR2 YNFKEQ. V was cut by 4 bases and J by 3 bases, with 7 bases left in between. The CDR3 is 13 residues long. The chain recombines TRBV4-2 with TRBJ1-5; D gene unclear. Source material: PBMCs. This TCR came from a man younger than 35 in good health and CMV-seronegative. The CDR3 nucleotides read TGTGCCAGCAGCCCAGAATACAATCAGCCCCAGCATTTT. This gives the protein CASSPEYNQPQHF.